The next 15 T cell receptor beta chains were all read from a single sample in a study of CD8+CD57+ T cells in acquired aplastic anemia. The template for TCR beta VDJ and CDR3 sequence profiling was genomic DNA. TCRdb re-analysed the reads in MiXCR, keeping a single row per CDR3 protein. This sample yields around 180,000 distinct CDR3 sequences, of which about 44% are seen a single time; 10% to 15% belongs to the top ten. It was patients with CD8+CD57+ cell expansion by flow cytometry who were chosen for sequencing. The sequencing sample was made of sorted CD4+, CD8+, or CD8+CD57+ T cells (not recorded which) from PBMCs. Source of these receptors: a human donor with aplastic anemia.

This clonotype has a handful of counts. CDR3 residues: CSVGTGGYEQYF. The DNA of the CDR3 is TGCAGCGTTGGAACAGGGGGGTACGAGCAGTACTTC. The V call is TRBV29-1, the J call TRBJ2-7; 8 bases match TRBD1. Germline CDR1 and CDR2: SQVTM and ANQGSEA. The V and J ends lost 4 bases and 4 bases, in that order; junction bases with no gene match: 3. The CDR3 runs to 12 residues.

The chain is built from TRBV2 and TRBJ2-4; unclear D gene. The CDR3 covers 11 residues. The V gene lost 7 bases and the J gene lost 6 bases, with 7 bases spanning the gap. The germline V gene encodes CDR1 SNHLY and CDR2 FYNNEI. In DNA form, the CDR3 reads TGTGCCAGCAAAGAACTAAACATTCAGTACTTC. Amino acid sequence: CASKELNIQYF.

Here the CDR3 DNA reads TGCAGTGCTAGAGTTGTGGCGTCGGACACTGAAGCTTTCTTT. Its protein is CSARVVASDTEAFF. This rearrangement joins TRBV20-1 to TRBJ1-1; D uncertain. CDR3 length equals 14 residues. CDR1 DFQATT and CDR2 SNEGSKA come from the germline V gene (reference sequence). Trimming removed 1 base at V and 3 bases at J, with 12 bases between.

V is TRBV12-3 or TRBV12-4 and J is TRBJ1-1; D not certain. The CDR3 is made up of 13 amino acids. The ends were cut back, 5 bases at V and 9 bases at J, with 16 bases in the middle. CDR3 amino acids: CASSPTESGKAFF. CDR3 coding DNA: TGTGCCAGCAGTCCCACAGAGTCGGGGAAAGCTTTCTTT.

This clonotype was observed a few times. J is TRBJ2-5 and V is TRBV4-2, with TRBD2 matching over 9 bases. CDR3 length: 17 amino acids. From germline, CDR1 is LGHNA and CDR2 YNFKEQ. V trimming: 4 bases; J trimming: 5 bases; junction bases outside the gene matches: 14. As DNA, the CDR3 is TGTGCCAGCAGCCCAGTAGAGGGTAGCGGGGGCTCGGAGACCCAGTACTTC. It encodes CASSPVEGSGGSETQYF.

In its sample, this clonotype was seen many times. V gene TRBV19 combines with J gene TRBJ1-2; no clear D gene. The V gene lost 1 base and the J gene lost 6 bases, with 12 bases spanning the gap. The V gene's germline CDR1 is LNHDA and CDR2 SQIVND (reference sequence). This CDR3 is built from 14 residues. The DNA for the CDR3 is TGTGCCAGTAGTATAGTAGGGCGCAGAAATGGCTACACCTTC. Translated: CASSIVGRRNGYTF.

This clonotype was seen repeatedly, ten times or more. The chain uses TRBV10-2 and TRBJ2-7; no clear D. CDR3 length: 11 amino acids. Trimming removed 6 bases at V and 2 bases at J, with 5 bases between. Germline V CDR1 and CDR2: WSHSY, SAAADI. CDR3 DNA sequence: TGCGCCAGCAGATCGACCTACGAGCAGTACTTC. Translating gives CASRSTYEQYF.

The chain links TRBV19 to TRBJ2-7, with TRBD1 matching over 7 bases. With V trimmed by 6 bases and J by 2 bases, 7 bases remained unmatched. Germline V gives CDR1 LNHDA, CDR2 SQIVND (reference sequence). This CDR3 region has 14 residues. The CDR3: CASSSGQRAYEQYF. In DNA form, the CDR3 reads TGTGCCAGTAGCTCGGGACAGAGAGCCTACGAGCAGTACTTC.

This clonotype was detected many times. The chain carries TRBV12-3 or TRBV12-4 and TRBJ1-2; tentatively, D is TRBD1 (5 bases). Trimming removed 4 bases at V and 11 bases at J, with 11 bases between. The CDR3 runs to 11 residues. The CDR3 region has the DNA TGTGCCAGCAGTTCAAGAGCAGGGTACACCTTC. This codes for CASSSRAGYTF.

This clonotype was seen repeatedly, ten times or more. The CDR3 region is CASSYTGSDTQYF. As DNA, the CDR3 is TGTGCCAGCAGTTACACGGGCTCAGATACGCAGTATTTT. The J gene is TRBJ2-3, the V gene TRBV6-5; D gene uncertain. Germline assignment: CDR1 MNHEY and CDR2 SVGAGI. The CDR3 consists of 13 residues. V gave up 2 bases and J gave up 4 bases, with 7 bases separating them.

In nucleotides, the CDR3 is TGCAGTGCTAGAGCCATGGGTCAGCCCCAGCATTTT. It specifies CSARAMGQPQHF. V is TRBV20-1 and J is TRBJ1-5; D remains unclear. Germline CDR1 is DFQATT and CDR2 is SNEGSKA (reference sequence). V dropped 1 base and J dropped 6 bases, with 7 bases sitting between them. The CDR3 length is 12 residues.

At least ten counts were recorded for this clonotype. This chain links TRBV7-8 with TRBJ1-1, with D possibly TRBD1 on 5 matching bases. Germline assignment: CDR1 SGHVS and CDR2 FQNEAQ. V was cut by 4 bases and J by 1 base, with 7 bases left in between. This CDR3 contains 13 residues. The CDR3 spells CASSWGRNTEAFF. The CDR3 coding sequence is TGTGCCAGCAGCTGGGGACGGAACACTGAAGCTTTCTTT.

On this clonotype itself: An end of the junction differs from the germline gene, which may be a read error. J is TRBJ1-6 and V is TRBV20-1; 7 bases fit TRBD1. The CDR3 loop spans 14 amino acids. Germline V gene data show CDR1 as DFQATT and CDR2 as SNEGSKA (reference sequence). CDR3 residues: CSARTGTDNSPLHF. DNA of the CDR3: TGCAGTGCTAGGACCGGGACAGATAATTCACCTCTCCACTTT.

This clonotype was detected ten times or more. The junction differs from germline at one of its ends, possibly a read error. V gene TRBV7-3 combines with J gene TRBJ2-3; maybe TRBD1 (5 bases). CDR1 SGHTA and CDR2 FQGTGA come from the germline V gene. The CDR3 covers 15 residues. The CDR3 spells CASSKDSLGTGTQYF. CDR3 nucleotide sequence: TGTGCCAGCAGCAAAGACAGCTTGGGCACAGGTACGCAGTATTTT.

The genes are TRBV25-1 and TRBJ1-1, with D maybe TRBD1 (5 bases). Germline V gene lookup returns CDR1 MGHDK and CDR2 SYGVNS. Trimming left V 9 bases short and J 5 bases short, with 19 bases between. The CDR3 has 14 amino acids. CDR3 bases: TGTGCCAGTCAGGAGGGGTCCGCAGGAACTGAAGCTTTCTTT. Its protein product is CASQEGSAGTEAFF.